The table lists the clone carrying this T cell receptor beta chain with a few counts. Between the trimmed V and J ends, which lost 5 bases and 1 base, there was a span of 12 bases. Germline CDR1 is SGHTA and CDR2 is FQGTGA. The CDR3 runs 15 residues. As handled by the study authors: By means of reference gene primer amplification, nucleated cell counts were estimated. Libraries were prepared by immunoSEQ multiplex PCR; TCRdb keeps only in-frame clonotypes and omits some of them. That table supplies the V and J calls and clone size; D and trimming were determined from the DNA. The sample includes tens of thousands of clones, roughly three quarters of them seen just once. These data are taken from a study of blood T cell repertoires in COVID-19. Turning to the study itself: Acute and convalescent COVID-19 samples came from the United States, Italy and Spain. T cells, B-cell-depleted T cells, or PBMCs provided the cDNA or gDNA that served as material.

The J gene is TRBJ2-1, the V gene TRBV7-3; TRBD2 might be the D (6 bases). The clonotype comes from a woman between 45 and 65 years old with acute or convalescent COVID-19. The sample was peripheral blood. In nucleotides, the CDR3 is TGTGCCAGCAGCGACGGGACTGGATCCTACAATGAGCAGTTCTTC. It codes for CASSDGTGSYNEQFF.